A selection of T cell receptor beta chains follows, all from one sample in a study of CD8 T cells in Susac syndrome. MiXCR was run by TCRdb on the immunoSEQ multiplex PCR reads, yielding one entry per CDR3 protein. The sample lists 190,000 or so distinct CDR3 sequences; nearly 95% were seen once. Material: CD4+ T cells from PBMCs. All receptors come from a human donor with multiple sclerosis. Each CDR3 is given with its conserved first and last residue. The D gene is left open where the match is weak. Size is stated for part of the rows, as once, few or many counts, or as a class when the clone is expanded.

cdr3_aa: CSARGTGEHTEAFF
cdr3_nt: TGCAGTGCTAGAGGAACAGGGGAGCACACTGAAGCTTTCTTT
v_call: TRBV20-1
d_call: TRBD1
j_call: TRBJ1-1
clone_size: .

cdr3_aa: CSARDRQTNVLTF
cdr3_nt: TGCAGTGCTAGGGACAGGCAGACCAACGTCCTGACTTTC
v_call: TRBV20-1
d_call: TRBD1
j_call: TRBJ2-6
clone_size: .

cdr3_aa: CASSEYLAGGSYNEQFF
cdr3_nt: TGTGCCAGCAGTGAATACCTAGCGGGGGGCTCCTACAATGAGCAGTTCTTC
v_call: TRBV2
d_call: TRBD2
j_call: TRBJ2-1
clone_size: .

cdr3_aa: CASSLGTSSGEQYF
cdr3_nt: TGCGCCAGCAGTCTGGGGACATCGAGCGGCGAGCAGTACTTC
v_call: TRBV5-1
d_call: .
j_call: TRBJ2-7
clone_size: .

cdr3_aa: CASSLWGQGAAYGYTF
cdr3_nt: TGTGCCAGCAGCTTATGGGGACAGGGGGCAGCCTATGGCTACACCTTC
v_call: TRBV7-8
d_call: TRBD1
j_call: TRBJ1-2
clone_size: .

cdr3_aa: CASSPGGAGLRNEQFF
cdr3_nt: TGTGCCAGCAGCCCAGGAGGCGCGGGCCTTAGGAATGAGCAGTTCTTC
v_call: TRBV11-2
d_call: .
j_call: TRBJ2-1
clone_size: .

cdr3_aa: CASSLGTLEQYF
cdr3_nt: TGTGCCAGCAGCCTTGGGACACTCGAGCAGTACTTC
v_call: TRBV3-1
d_call: .
j_call: TRBJ2-7
clone_size: .

cdr3_aa: CSASSPTGVGEQYF
cdr3_nt: TGCAGTGCCTCCTCCCCCACAGGGGTGGGCGAGCAGTACTTC
v_call: TRBV20-1
d_call: TRBD1
j_call: TRBJ2-7
clone_size: .

cdr3_aa: CSVLDNSGNTIYF
cdr3_nt: TGCAGTGTGTTGGACAACTCTGGAAACACCATATATTTT
v_call: TRBV20-1
d_call: .
j_call: TRBJ1-3
clone_size: .

cdr3_aa: CAWSGLAVNTGELFF
cdr3_nt: TGTGCCTGGAGTGGGCTAGCGGTGAACACCGGGGAGCTGTTTTTT
v_call: TRBV30
d_call: TRBD2
j_call: TRBJ2-2
clone_size: few

cdr3_aa: CSARDTSRGYNEQFF
cdr3_nt: TGCAGTGCTAGAGATACTAGCAGAGGGTACAATGAGCAGTTCTTC
v_call: TRBV20-1
d_call: .
j_call: TRBJ2-1
clone_size: .

cdr3_aa: CASINRLSNQPQHF
cdr3_nt: TGTGCCAGCATAAACAGGCTTAGCAATCAGCCCCAGCATTTT
v_call: TRBV27
d_call: .
j_call: TRBJ1-5
clone_size: .

cdr3_aa: CASSSGDRAREQYF
cdr3_nt: TGTGCCAGCAGCTCCGGAGACAGGGCCCGCGAGCAGTACTTC
v_call: TRBV9
d_call: TRBD1
j_call: TRBJ2-7
clone_size: once

cdr3_aa: CASSSAVGTEAFF
cdr3_nt: TGTGCCAGCAGCTCCGCCGTAGGCACTGAAGCTTTCTTT
v_call: TRBV7-9
d_call: .
j_call: TRBJ1-1
clone_size: .

cdr3_aa: CASSPRTQTNYGYTF
cdr3_nt: TGTGCCAGCTCCCCCAGGACACAAACTAACTATGGCTACACCTTC
v_call: TRBV18
d_call: .
j_call: TRBJ1-2
clone_size: .

cdr3_aa: CASSLEGAGANVLTF
cdr3_nt: TGTGCCAGCAGCTTAGAAGGGGCTGGGGCCAACGTCCTGACTTTC
v_call: TRBV7-9
d_call: .
j_call: TRBJ2-6
clone_size: .

cdr3_aa: CAWTSGDRQPQHF
cdr3_nt: TGTGCCTGGACGTCGGGGGATCGCCAGCCCCAGCATTTT
v_call: TRBV30
d_call: .
j_call: TRBJ1-5
clone_size: .

cdr3_aa: CAGGRDTDTQYF
cdr3_nt: TGTGCCGGCGGGAGGGACACAGATACGCAGTATTTT
v_call: TRBV7-8
d_call: TRBD2
j_call: TRBJ2-3
clone_size: .

cdr3_aa: CASSYRLGFRYEQYF
cdr3_nt: TGTGCCAGCAGTTACAGACTAGGTTTTAGGTACGAGCAGTACTTC
v_call: TRBV27
d_call: .
j_call: TRBJ2-7
clone_size: .

cdr3_aa: CAWSVGSGANVLTF
cdr3_nt: TGTGCCTGGAGTGTGGGATCCGGGGCCAACGTCCTGACTTTC
v_call: TRBV30
d_call: .
j_call: TRBJ2-6
clone_size: once

cdr3_aa: CASSPPGLAGFNEQFF
cdr3_nt: TGTGCCAGCAGCCCCCCGGGACTAGCGGGATTCAATGAGCAGTTCTTC
v_call: TRBV7-9
d_call: TRBD2
j_call: TRBJ2-1
clone_size: .

cdr3_aa: CASSLGASGENTQYF
cdr3_nt: TGTGCCAGCAGCTTGGGGGCTAGCGGGGAGAATACGCAGTATTTT
v_call: TRBV5-4
d_call: TRBD2
j_call: TRBJ2-3
clone_size: .

cdr3_aa: CSVATASGSNQPQHF
cdr3_nt: TGCAGCGTTGCAACAGCCTCAGGCAGCAATCAGCCCCAGCATTTT
v_call: TRBV29-1
d_call: .
j_call: TRBJ1-5
clone_size: .

cdr3_aa: CASSQTAGLAGEQETQYF
cdr3_nt: TGCGCCAGCAGCCAGACCGCCGGACTAGCGGGGGAGCAAGAGACCCAGTACTTC
v_call: TRBV4-1
d_call: TRBD2
j_call: TRBJ2-5
clone_size: .

cdr3_aa: CASSLDRFNEQFF
cdr3_nt: TGTGCCAGCAGTTTAGATAGGTTCAATGAGCAGTTCTTC
v_call: TRBV12-3/TRBV12-4
d_call: .
j_call: TRBJ2-1
clone_size: few

cdr3_aa: CASSLAHRGDYGYTF
cdr3_nt: TGTGCCAGCAGCTTAGCCCACCGCGGGGACTATGGCTACACCTTC
v_call: TRBV7-8
d_call: .
j_call: TRBJ1-2
clone_size: .

cdr3_aa: CSARDPRDGGNTIYF
cdr3_nt: TGCAGTGCTAGAGATCCACGGGACGGTGGAAACACCATATATTTT
v_call: TRBV20-1
d_call: .
j_call: TRBJ1-3
clone_size: .

cdr3_aa: CASSFGMGETQYF
cdr3_nt: TGTGCCAGCAGTTTTGGGATGGGTGAGACCCAGTACTTC
v_call: TRBV12-3/TRBV12-4
d_call: .
j_call: TRBJ2-5
clone_size: once

cdr3_aa: CATSRDLAPGTDTQYF
cdr3_nt: TGTGCCACCAGCAGAGATCTAGCGCCAGGCACAGATACGCAGTATTTT
v_call: TRBV15
d_call: .
j_call: TRBJ2-3
clone_size: .

cdr3_aa: CATSDFQETQYF
cdr3_nt: TGTGCCACCAGTGATTTTCAAGAGACCCAGTACTTC
v_call: TRBV24-1
d_call: .
j_call: TRBJ2-5
clone_size: once

cdr3_aa: CASRRGGAGNQPQHF
cdr3_nt: TGTGCCAGCCGTCGGGGGGGGGCCGGCAATCAGCCCCAGCATTTT
v_call: TRBV27
d_call: .
j_call: TRBJ1-5
clone_size: .

cdr3_aa: CSAPSGTPSQYF
cdr3_nt: TGCAGTGCTCCGTCCGGGACCCCTTCCCAGTACTTC
v_call: TRBV20-1
d_call: .
j_call: TRBJ2-5
clone_size: .

cdr3_aa: CASSLSTADEAFF
cdr3_nt: TGCGCCAGCAGCTTGTCGACAGCCGACGAAGCTTTCTTT
v_call: TRBV5-1
d_call: .
j_call: TRBJ1-1
clone_size: .

cdr3_aa: CSVGVSGAGGWNGELFF
cdr3_nt: TGCAGCGTTGGAGTCTCCGGGGCAGGGGGTTGGAACGGGGAGCTGTTTTTT
v_call: TRBV29-1
d_call: TRBD1
j_call: TRBJ2-2
clone_size: .

cdr3_aa: CASSPQGADSNQPQHF
cdr3_nt: TGTGCCAGCTCACCCCAGGGGGCAGATAGCAATCAGCCCCAGCATTTT
v_call: TRBV18
d_call: TRBD1
j_call: TRBJ1-5
clone_size: .